This TCR beta chain was identified during a study of T cells in Graves' hyperthyroidism and ophthalmopathy. On the study more broadly: At the time of initial diagnosis and before any treatment, peripheral blood was collected.

Exclusions: uncontrolled infection, other autoimmune disease, pregnancy, lactation. This clonotype has ten or more counts. V lost 2 bases and J lost 3, with 9 bases in between. The CDR3 has 14 amino acids. Per the germline V gene, CDR1 is MNHEY and CDR2 is SMNVEV (reference sequence). RNA transcripts were the template for amplifying TCR beta CDR3 regions. In the first-round RT-PCR of the TCR CDR3, the HTBI primer set was used. Each CDR3 protein gets one entry after TCRdb re-called the multiplex PCR reads with MiXCR. Of under 350,000 distinct CDR3 sequences listed, about 20% are singletons. The receptor was isolated from a woman aged 45 to 65 with Graves' hyperthyroidism. Material: blood. The genes are TRBV27 and TRBJ2-3; D ambiguous. CDR3 in amino acids: CASSLMELTDTQYF. CDR3 nucleotide sequence: TGTGCCAGCAGTTTAATGGAGTTGACAGATACGCAGTATTTT.